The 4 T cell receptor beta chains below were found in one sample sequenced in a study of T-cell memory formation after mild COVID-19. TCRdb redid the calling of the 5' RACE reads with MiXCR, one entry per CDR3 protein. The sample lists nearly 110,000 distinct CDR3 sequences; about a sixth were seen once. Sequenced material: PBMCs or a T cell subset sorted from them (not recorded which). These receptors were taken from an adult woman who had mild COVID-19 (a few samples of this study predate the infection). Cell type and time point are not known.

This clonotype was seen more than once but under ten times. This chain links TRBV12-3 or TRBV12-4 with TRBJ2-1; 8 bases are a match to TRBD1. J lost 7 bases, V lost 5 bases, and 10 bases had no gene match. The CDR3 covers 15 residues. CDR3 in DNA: TGTGCCAGCAGTCCCTCGGACAGGGTCATAAATGAGCAGTTCTTC. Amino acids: CASSPSDRVINEQFF.

The CDR3 nucleotides read TGTGCCAGCAGCCCCGTCCCCAGCGGGGGCTACAATGAGCAGTTCTTC. It encodes CASSPVPSGGYNEQFF. The chain employs TRBV3-1 and TRBJ2-1, with 8 positions matching TRBD2. The CDR3 has 16 amino acids. With V trimmed by 4 bases and J by 3 bases, 8 bases remained unmatched. Germline CDR1 is LGHDT and CDR2 is YNNKEL (reference sequence).

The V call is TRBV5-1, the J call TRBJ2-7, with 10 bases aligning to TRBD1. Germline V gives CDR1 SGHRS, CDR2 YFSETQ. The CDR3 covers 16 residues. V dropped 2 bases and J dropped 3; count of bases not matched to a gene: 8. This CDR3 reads CASSFGGGQGGYEQYF. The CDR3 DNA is TGCGCCAGCAGCTTCGGCGGTGGACAGGGGGGCTACGAGCAGTACTTC.

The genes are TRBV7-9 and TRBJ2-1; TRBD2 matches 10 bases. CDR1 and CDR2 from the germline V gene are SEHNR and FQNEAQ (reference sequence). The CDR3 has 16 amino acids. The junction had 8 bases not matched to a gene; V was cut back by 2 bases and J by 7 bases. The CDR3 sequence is CASSLPSGGGLNEQFF. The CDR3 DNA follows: TGTGCCAGCAGCTTACCGAGCGGGGGGGGATTGAATGAGCAGTTCTTC.